This is a list of T cell receptor beta chains from one sample in a study of cytomegalovirus exposure and HLA in healthy donors. Here immunoSEQ multiplex PCR was the method, and the copy in TCRdb shows in-frame clones only, minus some. Here the sample table reports about 170,000 clones. Sequences were obtained from PBMCs. These receptor sequences come from a woman aged 55-75 years in good health and CMV-seronegative. The CDR3 runs from the conserved cysteine through the conserved F or W. The order of the fields is CDR3 protein, CDR3 DNA, J gene, V gene, D gene. The D gene is left open where the match is weak.

CASSFSSSDTQYF,TGTGCCAGCAGCTTTTCGAGCTCAGATACGCAGTATTTT,TRBJ2-3,TRBV7-2,NA
CASSLEGVGSNSPLHF,TGCGCCAGCAGCTTGGAGGGGGTAGGTTCGAATTCACCCCTCCACTTT,TRBJ1-6,TRBV5-1,NA
CASSLSSSTYEQYF,TGTGCCAGCAGTTTATCTTCCAGTACCTACGAGCAGTACTTC,TRBJ2-7,TRBV27,NA
CASSQGLTATPLGYTF,TGCGCCAGCAGCCAAGGTTTGACAGCCACTCCTCTCGGCTACACCTTC,TRBJ1-2,TRBV4-3,NA
CASGKGLSYEQYF,TGCGCCAGCGGTAAGGGACTTTCCTACGAGCAGTACTTC,TRBJ2-7,TRBV4-3,NA
CASTRTSGRGGELFF,TGTGCCAGCACACGGACTAGCGGGAGGGGCGGGGAGCTGTTTTTT,TRBJ2-2,TRBV2,TRBD2
CAINDKVSYEQYF,TGTGCCATCAACGACAAGGTCTCCTACGAGCAGTACTTC,TRBJ2-7,TRBV10-3,NA
CASSNRDKNYYEQYF,TGTGCCAGTAGTAACCGGGACAAAAATTACTACGAGCAGTACTTC,TRBJ2-7,TRBV19,NA
CAVGTLQETQYF,TGTGCCGTCGGGACACTACAAGAGACCCAGTACTTC,TRBJ2-5,TRBV10-3,NA
CASSKLQEKRYEQYF,TGCGCCAGCAGCAAACTACAAGAAAAACGCTACGAGCAGTACTTC,TRBJ2-7,TRBV5-1,NA
CASSQAPFTGTTNEKLFF,TGTGCCAGCAGCCAAGCCCCATTCACCGGGACAACTAATGAAAAACTGTTTTTT,TRBJ1-4,TRBV4-2,NA
CASSLGTMNTEAFF,TGTGCCAGCAGTTTAGGTACAATGAACACTGAAGCTTTCTTT,TRBJ1-1,TRBV27,NA
CASSPKTATNEKLFF,TGTGCCAGCAGCCCCAAGACAGCAACTAATGAAAAACTGTTTTTT,TRBJ1-4,TRBV7-2,NA
CASNRIGTDGPGELFF,TGTGCCAGCAACCGGATAGGGACAGATGGTCCCGGGGAGCTGTTTTTT,TRBJ2-2,TRBV4-2,TRBD1
CASGLSGTSYNSPLHF,TGTGCCAGCGGTTTATCCGGGACAAGCTATAATTCACCCCTCCACTTT,TRBJ1-6,TRBV6-5,NA
CASSPPMGQKLFF,TGTGCCAGCTCACCACCTATGGGACAGAAGCTGTTTTTT,TRBJ1-4,TRBV18,TRBD1
CASSLVMASPAAGELQETQYF,TGTGCCAGCAGCTTAGTAATGGCCTCTCCGGCGGCGGGGGAACTCCAAGAGACCCAGTACTTC,TRBJ2-5,TRBV7-8,TRBD2
CASSLTNSFYNEQFF,TGTGCCAGCAGCTTAACCAACAGTTTCTACAATGAGCAGTTCTTC,TRBJ2-1,TRBV7-3,NA
CASNDRVSQPQHF,TGTGCCAGTAATGACAGGGTCAGTCAGCCCCAGCATTTT,TRBJ1-5,TRBV19,TRBD1
CASSLQSGIQETQYF,TGTGCCAGCAGCTTACAGTCGGGGATCCAAGAGACCCAGTACTTC,TRBJ2-5,TRBV7-3,NA
CASSLRTGVVNEQFF,TGCGCCAGCAGCCTCAGGACAGGGGTGGTCAATGAGCAGTTCTTC,TRBJ2-1,TRBV4-3,TRBD1
CASSVGGRGQGPMNTEAFF,TGTGCCAGCAGCGTAGGGGGCCGGGGACAGGGTCCTATGAACACTGAAGCTTTCTTT,TRBJ1-1,TRBV9,TRBD1
CASSLDRGQAFF,TGTGCCAGCAGCTTGGACAGGGGGCAAGCTTTCTTT,TRBJ1-1,TRBV5-4,TRBD1
CASMGTGTSGRGLYEQYF,TGTGCCAGCATGGGAACCGGGACTAGCGGGAGAGGGCTCTACGAGCAGTACTTC,TRBJ2-7,TRBV2,TRBD2
CASSSSGTATYEQYF,TGCGCCAGCAGCTCCTCCGGGACAGCAACCTACGAGCAGTACTTC,TRBJ2-7,TRBV5-1,TRBD1
CASSRTSGGDYNEQFF,TGTGCCAGTAGTAGGACTAGCGGGGGGGACTACAATGAGCAGTTCTTC,TRBJ2-1,TRBV19,TRBD2
CASSLAENEQFF,TGTGCCAGCAGCTTAGCGGAGAATGAGCAGTTCTTC,TRBJ2-1,TRBV7-2,NA
CASSFGGGTEAFF,TGTGCCAGCAGCTTTGGGGGCGGTACTGAAGCTTTCTTT,TRBJ1-1,TRBV7-2,NA
CASSVGQMNTEAFF,TGTGCCAGCAGCGTTGGACAGATGAACACTGAAGCTTTCTTT,TRBJ1-1,TRBV9,NA
CASSVAWTGFDGYTF,TGTGCCAGCAGCGTAGCCTGGACAGGGTTCGATGGCTACACCTTC,TRBJ1-2,TRBV9,TRBD1
CVSSDGGTEAFF,TGTGTCAGCAGTGATGGGGGGACTGAAGCTTTCTTT,TRBJ1-1,TRBV9,NA
CSVVRTGDLSFF,TGCAGCGTTGTGAGGACAGGGGATTTGTCTTTCTTT,TRBJ1-1,TRBV29-1,TRBD1
CASSVVAGRAETQYF,TGTGCCAGCAGCGTAGTAGCGGGTAGGGCGGAGACCCAGTACTTC,TRBJ2-5,TRBV9,TRBD2
CASSLGSGNYGYTF,TGTGCCAGCAGCCTAGGGAGCGGGAACTATGGCTACACCTTC,TRBJ1-2,TRBV6-1,NA
CATIRSSGDYNEQFF,TGTGCCACCATCCGGAGTAGCGGAGATTACAATGAGCAGTTCTTC,TRBJ2-1,TRBV18,NA
CASSPEGRSYNEQFF,TGTGCCAGCTCACCTGAGGGAAGGTCCTACAATGAGCAGTTCTTC,TRBJ2-1,TRBV18,NA
CASSLKPGDTEAFF,TGTGCCAGCAGCTTAAAACCGGGAGACACTGAAGCTTTCTTT,TRBJ1-1,TRBV7-3,NA
CASSFVQGKDEQYF,TGCGCCAGCAGCTTTGTTCAGGGAAAGGACGAGCAGTACTTC,TRBJ2-7,TRBV5-1,NA
CATRRRVSETQYF,TGTGCCACCCGTCGCAGGGTTTCTGAGACCCAGTACTTC,TRBJ2-5,TRBV15,NA
CASIWDTYEQYF,TGTGCCAGCATCTGGGACACGTACGAGCAGTACTTC,TRBJ2-7,TRBV6-1,NA
CASSPDRGKVYEQYF,TGTGCCAGCAGCCCAGACAGGGGGAAGGTCTACGAGCAGTACTTC,TRBJ2-7,TRBV16,TRBD1
CASSLQGRERDEQFF,TGTGCCAGCAGTTTACAAGGGCGGGAGAGAGATGAGCAGTTCTTC,TRBJ2-1,TRBV27,TRBD2
CASSSLPGLNYNEQFF,TGTGCCAGCAGCTCCTTACCGGGACTGAACTACAATGAGCAGTTCTTC,TRBJ2-1,TRBV5-4,NA
CASSQSQGANYGYTF,TGCGCCAGCAGCCAATCACAGGGAGCCAACTATGGCTACACCTTC,TRBJ1-2,TRBV4-3,NA
CAWTSGAGEQYF,TGTGCCTGGACGAGCGGGGCGGGTGAGCAGTACTTC,TRBJ2-7,TRBV30,TRBD2
CASSRQGRGTEAFF,TGTGCCAGCAGCCGACAGGGGAGAGGCACTGAAGCTTTCTTT,TRBJ1-1,TRBV7-3,TRBD1
CASSFGTSGDNEQFF,TGTGCCAGCAGTTTCGGGACTAGCGGGGACAATGAGCAGTTCTTC,TRBJ2-1,TRBV27,TRBD2
CASSQTSGGPGETQYF,TGTGCCAGCAGCCAAACTAGCGGGGGGCCGGGGGAGACCCAGTACTTC,TRBJ2-5,TRBV4-2,TRBD2
CASRRGADTEAFF,TGCGCCAGCAGACGGGGGGCCGACACTGAAGCTTTCTTT,TRBJ1-1,TRBV5-1,NA
CATLGQGDTGELFF,TGTGCCACCCTAGGCCAGGGGGACACCGGGGAGCTGTTTTTT,TRBJ2-2,TRBV6-5,TRBD1
CASSYLETYEQYF,TGTGCCAGCAGTTACTTGGAGACCTACGAGCAGTACTTC,TRBJ2-7,TRBV6-6,NA
CASSSVGRLQEKLFF,TGTGCCAGCAGCTCCGTCGGGAGGTTGCAAGAAAAACTGTTTTTT,TRBJ1-4,TRBV7-7,NA
CASSLSGNQPQHF,TGTGCCAGCAGCTTGTCAGGCAATCAGCCCCAGCATTTT,TRBJ1-5,TRBV5-5,NA
CASSLIDFTGELFF,TGTGCCAGCAGCTTAATAGACTTCACCGGGGAGCTGTTTTTT,TRBJ2-2,TRBV7-9,NA
CASSPKAPRGETQYF,TGTGCCAGCTCACCAAAAGCACCTAGGGGAGAGACCCAGTACTTC,TRBJ2-5,TRBV18,NA
CASSSYGQDTEAFF,TGTGCCAGCAGCTCCTACGGACAGGACACTGAAGCTTTCTTT,TRBJ1-1,TRBV7-3,TRBD1
CASSLRTGGAGKGGELFF,TGTGCCAGCAGCTTACGGACAGGGGGCGCAGGGAAGGGCGGGGAGCTGTTTTTT,TRBJ2-2,TRBV5-6,TRBD1
CASSVGGTRGNTEAFF,TGTGCCAGCAGCGTAGGGGGGACAAGGGGGAACACTGAAGCTTTCTTT,TRBJ1-1,TRBV9,NA
CASSHPGQSQETQYF,TGCGCCAGCAGCCACCCCGGACAGAGCCAAGAGACCCAGTACTTC,TRBJ2-5,TRBV4-1,NA